This T cell receptor beta chain was captured in a study of T cell changes during pregnancy in multiple sclerosis. Using immunoSEQ multiplex PCR, the repertoire was profiled, and TCRdb retains in-frame clones only, with some absent. The table records tens of thousands of clones, approximately 90% of them present only once. The CDR3 runs to 18 residues. Trimming took 2 bases from V and 2 from J, leaving 21 bases between them. Germline V CDR1 and CDR2: MGHRA, YSYEKL. The chain links TRBV4-1 to TRBJ1-2; a weak D match, TRBD1 (6 bases). The material sequenced was CD4+ T cells from peripheral blood mononuclear cells, taken before pregnancy. This clonotype was sampled from a female donor with multiple sclerosis, enrolled in a pregnancy study. As DNA, the CDR3 is TGCGCCAGCAGCCAATCTAGCCTACCGGGACACGTAAACTATGGCTACACCTTC. This codes for CASSQSSLPGHVNYGYTF.